The 17 T cell receptor beta chains below come from one sample, sequenced in a study of identifying expanded T cells in peripheral blood. Data came from immunoSEQ multiplex PCR; TCRdb stores just in-frame clones and leaves some out. The sample lists around 100,000 clones, about 90% occurring once. Sequenced input: blood. The receptors originated from a person aged 18 to 70 in good health.

The chain carries TRBV5-1 and TRBJ2-3; either TRBD1 or TRBD2 may fit D (6 bases each). The length of the CDR3 is 14 residues. V was clipped by 3 bases and J by 6 bases, with 14 bases between them. CDR1 is SGHRS and CDR2 is YFSETQ in the germline V gene. The CDR3 coding sequence is TGCGCCAGCAGCTCTGGGGGGCCGGGGGATACGCAGTATTTT. Protein sequence: CASSSGGPGDTQYF.

J is TRBJ2-2 and V is TRBV18; D gene uncertain. This CDR3 has 15 amino acids. Germline V gene lookup returns CDR1 KGHSH and CDR2 LQKENI. V dropped 2 bases and J dropped 3 bases, with 10 bases sitting between them. CDR3 sequence (DNA): TGTGCCAGCTCACCAAATGACGGATACACCGGGGAGCTGTTTTTT. Amino acid sequence: CASSPNDGYTGELFF.

The J gene is TRBJ1-1, the V gene TRBV20-1; D gene uncertain. This CDR3 comprises 11 residues. V was shortened by 0 bases and J by 8 bases, with 7 bases between the two germline ends. Looked up from germline, CDR1 is DFQATT and CDR2 is SNEGSKA (reference sequence). Written as DNA, the CDR3 is TGCAGTGCTAGAGAAGAATCCGAAGCTTTCTTT. This translates into CSAREESEAFF.

The CDR3: CASSQDNVRERKYNEQFF. The CDR3 DNA sequence: TGCGCCAGCAGCCAAGATAACGTGCGGGAGCGAAAGTACAATGAGCAGTTCTTC. The V and J genes are TRBV4-1 and TRBJ2-1, with 7 bases aligning to TRBD2. V shed 0 bases and J 4 bases; nucleotides not matched to a gene: 12. The CDR3 length is 18 residues. Germline assignment: CDR1 MGHRA and CDR2 YSYEKL.

The CDR3 bases are TGCGCCAGCAGCTTGGCACTAGCGCCCGAAGAGACCCAGTACTTC. This encodes CASSLALAPEETQYF. The V and J genes are TRBV5-1 and TRBJ2-5, with 7 positions matching TRBD2. Germline assignment: CDR1 SGHRS and CDR2 YFSETQ. This CDR3 is 15 amino acids long. Germline trimming cut 0 bases from V and 3 bases from J; bases unmatched to any gene: 5.

The rearrangement joins TRBV27 to TRBJ1-2, with D unresolved. The germline V gene encodes CDR1 MNHEY and CDR2 SMNVEV (reference sequence). The CDR3 contains 13 residues. Between the trimmed V and J ends, which lost 5 bases and 4 bases, there was a span of 11 bases. The CDR3 sequence is CASSPHGLYGYTF. The DNA for the CDR3 is TGTGCCAGCAGTCCTCACGGGCTCTATGGCTACACCTTC.

The rearrangement joins TRBV14 to TRBJ1-3; no firm D call. V was shortened by 1 base and J by 3 bases, with 10 bases between the two germline ends. The CDR3 is 15 residues long. The V gene's germline CDR1 is SGHDN and CDR2 FVKESK. In nucleotides, the CDR3 is TGTGCCAGCAGCCAAGGGTCGGCATTTGGAAACACCATATATTTT. It codes for CASSQGSAFGNTIYF. Full variable domain (rest looked up from reference TRBV14 and TRBJ1-3): EAGVTQFPSHSVIEKGQTVTLRCDPISGHDNLYWYRRVMGKEIKFLLHFVKESKQDESGMPNNRFLAERTGGTYSTLKVQPAELEDSGVYFCASSQGSAFGNTIYFGEGSWLTVV.

The chain carries TRBV14 and TRBJ1-2; D remains unclear. The CDR3 loop spans 12 amino acids. Germline V gives CDR1 SGHDN, CDR2 FVKESK. With 1 base removed from V and 4 bases from J, the gap between germline ends came to 4 bases. CDR3 residues: CASSQALYGYTF. In DNA form, the CDR3 reads TGTGCCAGCAGCCAAGCCCTCTATGGCTACACCTTC.

This clone was seen only once. The genes are TRBV11-2 and TRBJ1-1; D gene uncertain. Germline assignment: CDR1 SGHAT and CDR2 FQNNGV. This CDR3 is 14 amino acids long. Trimming pared 3 bases from V and 4 bases from J, leaving 12 bases between. As DNA, the CDR3 is TGTGCCAGCAGCTTTCGGGGTTTTGGCACTGAAGCTTTCTTT. Its translation: CASSFRGFGTEAFF.

The genes are TRBV6-6 and TRBJ1-6, with no clear D. The V end lost 5 bases, the J end lost 15 bases, and 26 bases lay between the germline ends. Germline V gene sequence: CDR1 MNHNY, CDR2 SVGAGI (reference sequence). This CDR3 has 16 residues. CDR3 sequence (DNA): TGTGCCAGCAGTCGCGCCGAACGGGATCCCCGGGCTGTCCTCCACTTT. Translating it yields CASSRAERDPRAVLHF.

The CDR3 coding sequence is TGTGCCAGCAGTTACGGCTCTTCGGGTAATTCACCCCTCCACTTT. Translation: CASSYGSSGNSPLHF. The V call is TRBV6-5, the J call TRBJ1-6; D ambiguous. The germline V gene encodes CDR1 MNHEY and CDR2 SVGAGI. The V and J ends lost 2 bases and 6 bases respectively, with 11 bases between them. CDR3 length: 15 amino acids.

The V and J genes are TRBV9 and TRBJ1-2; D is uncertain. Germline CDR1 and CDR2: SGDLS and YYNGEE. V was pared by 0 bases and J by 4 bases, with 4 bases between. The CDR3 consists of 12 residues. CDR3 protein: CASSVDSYGYTF. CDR3 bases: TGTGCCAGCAGCGTAGATTCCTATGGCTACACCTTC.

The chain employs TRBV19 and TRBJ2-1, with 9 bases fitting TRBD2. Per germline, CDR1 LNHDA and CDR2 SQIVND (reference sequence). After removal of 3 bases from V and 7 bases from J, the junction contained 4 bases not matched to a gene. The CDR3 has 14 amino acids. As DNA, the CDR3 is TGTGCCAGTAGTATGGGACTAGCTTCTAATGAGCAGTTCTTC. Translating gives CASSMGLASNEQFF.

The rearrangement uses TRBV30 and TRBJ2-4; TRBD2 might be the D (7 bases). V dropped 1 base and J dropped 15 bases, with 16 bases sitting between them. The CDR3 extends over 12 amino acids. Germline CDR1 GTSNPN, CDR2 SVGIG (reference sequence). DNA for the CDR3: TGTGCCTGGAGTGCAGAGGGGGGGAGATTGTACTTC. Protein product: CAWSAEGGRLYF.

The rearrangement links TRBV10-2 to TRBJ2-7; D gene ambiguous. Per the germline V gene, CDR1 is WSHSY and CDR2 is SAAADI. The V end lost 4 bases, the J end lost 5 bases, and 18 bases lay between the germline ends. The CDR3 loop spans 15 amino acids. The CDR3 coding sequence is TGCGCCAGCAGTGTCGGCGGCAGGATGGGGAACGAGCAGTACTTC. Protein product: CASSVGGRMGNEQYF.

This clone was observed a handful of times. The gene calls are TRBV6-4 and TRBJ2-2, with D tentatively TRBD1 (6 bases). The germline CDR1 and CDR2 sequences are MRHNA and SNTAGT. V was shortened by 2 bases and J by 4 bases, with 14 bases between the two germline ends. The CDR3 has 16 amino acids. In DNA form, the CDR3 reads TGTGCCAGCAGTGACCAGCCCCGAGGGGGCACCGGGGAGCTGTTTTTT. It codes for CASSDQPRGGTGELFF.

J is TRBJ1-6 and V is TRBV5-4; D unresolved. The V end was cut by 1 base, the J end by 6 bases, with 5 bases between. This CDR3 has 13 residues. Germline CDR1 and CDR2: SGHNT and YYREEE (reference sequence). DNA for the CDR3: TGTGCCAGCAGCTTGCAGGTTAATTCACCCCTCCACTTT. It is translated as CASSLQVNSPLHF.